Each of the 8 T cell receptor beta chains below was sequenced from the same sample in a study of T cell repertoires and Cas9 in healthy adults. Libraries were prepared by immunoSEQ multiplex PCR; TCRdb keeps only in-frame clonotypes and omits some of them. The sample yields 20,000 to 25,000 clones, roughly 90% seen once. The specimen sequenced was CD4+ effector T cells (CD127+, CD25-, CD137-, CD154-) from PBMCs; culture status not recorded. These receptors were collected from a human donor in good health.

The V gene is TRBV6-5, the J gene TRBJ1-4; possible D gene TRBD1, 5 bases. Trimming cost V 0 bases and J 7 bases, with 12 bases left between them. CDR1 and CDR2 from the germline V gene are MNHEY and SVGAGI. The CDR3 runs to 15 residues. Here the CDR3 reads CASSYSGREGEKLFF. In DNA form, the CDR3 reads TGTGCCAGCAGTTACTCAGGCAGGGAAGGTGAAAAACTGTTTTTT.

The rearrangement links TRBV2 to TRBJ2-3; 14 positions agree with TRBD2. Germline-derived CDR1 and CDR2 are SNHLY and FYNNEI. V dropped 6 bases and J dropped 3; count of bases not matched to a gene: 2. The CDR3 is made up of 15 amino acids. The CDR3 loop is CASSGLAGGTDTQYF. The CDR3 DNA sequence: TGTGCCAGCAGCGGACTAGCGGGGGGAACAGATACGCAGTATTTT.

The rearrangement links TRBV19 to TRBJ2-2; TRBD1 matches 12 bases. Germline V CDR1 and CDR2: LNHDA, SQIVND (reference sequence). The V and J ends lost 5 bases and 2 bases, in that order; junction bases with no gene match: 0. The CDR3 spans 15 residues. The DNA for the CDR3 is TGTGCCAGTAGTGGGACAGGGGGCAACACCGGGGAGCTGTTTTTT. This gives the protein CASSGTGGNTGELFF.

On this clone: Germline and junction disagree at one end, which may indicate a read error. In nucleotides, the CDR3 is TGTGCCAGCAGCCGTGACCTACAGGGATCCACTGAAGTTTTCTTT. Protein sequence: CASSRDLQGSTEVFF. The chain employs TRBV7-9 and TRBJ1-1, with D possibly matching TRBD1 (6 bases). This CDR3 is built from 15 residues. From germline, CDR1 is SEHNR and CDR2 FQNEAQ (reference sequence).

This clone was seen more than once but under ten times. V is TRBV7-8 and J is TRBJ2-1, with D possibly matching TRBD2 (5 bases). Germline V lookup: CDR1 SGHVS, CDR2 FQNEAQ. The CDR3 is 12 residues long. V dropped 6 bases and J dropped 7 bases, with 10 bases sitting between them. The CDR3 is CASRRTGNEQFF. Here the CDR3 DNA reads TGTGCCAGCAGGAGGACGGGAAATGAGCAGTTCTTC.

V gene TRBV20-1 combines with J gene TRBJ2-1; D unclear. The CDR3 is 11 residues long. Germline lookup yields CDR1 DFQATT and CDR2 SNEGSKA (reference sequence). Between the trimmed V and J ends, which lost 5 bases and 4 bases, there was a span of 6 bases. CDR3 coding DNA: TGCAGTGCTGCCAATTACAATGAGCAGTTCTTC. Translated, it gives CSAANYNEQFF.

V and J are TRBV7-9 and TRBJ2-7; perhaps TRBD1 as D (6 bases). The CDR3 is made up of 15 amino acids. Per germline, CDR1 SEHNR and CDR2 FQNEAQ (reference sequence). Trimming took 5 bases from V and 1 from J, leaving 15 bases between them. CDR3 protein: CASSAHSGQSYEQYF. Here the CDR3 DNA reads TGTGCCAGCAGCGCCCACAGTGGACAGTCCTACGAGCAGTACTTC. Variable domain in full (rest from reference TRBV7-9 and TRBJ2-7): DTGVSQNPRHKITKRGQNVTFRCDPISEHNRLYWYRQTLGQGPEFLTYFQNEAQLEKSRLLSDRFSAERPKGSFSTLEIQRTEQGDSAMYLCASSAHSGQSYEQYFGPGTRLTVT.

V is TRBV20-1 and J is TRBJ1-2; D is ambiguous. V was trimmed by 5 bases and J by 5 bases, leaving 9 bases between them. The CDR3 totals 11 residues. Germline CDR1 reads DFQATT; CDR2 reads SNEGSKA (reference sequence). The CDR3 DNA is TGCAGTGCTGCAGGAGATTATGGCTACACCTTC. The encoded protein is CSAAGDYGYTF.